These 12 T cell receptor beta chains were all obtained from the same sample, sequenced in a study of naive and memory T cell subsets. Four PCR rounds used nested alpha and beta constant region primers plus the SP2 primer. TCRdb re-derived calls from the 5' RACE reads in MiXCR, one entry per CDR3 protein. This sample carries roughly 30,000 distinct CDR3 sequences, over 15% of them seen once, and the ten largest clones take approximately 2.5%. TCR cDNA received a 3' ligated oligonucleotide that carried a UMI. These TCRs come from a female donor in good health.

This clonotype has only a few counts. This chain links TRBV6-1 with TRBJ2-7; D is unresolved. Germline assignment: CDR1 MNHNS and CDR2 SASEGT. The V end lost 2 bases, the J end lost 0 bases, and 8 bases lay between the germline ends. The CDR3 is 14 amino acids. The CDR3 DNA reads as TGTGCCAGCAGTGAAATGGTTCGCTCCTACGAGCAGTACTTC. Protein sequence: CASSEMVRSYEQYF.

This clonotype was detected many times. This rearrangement joins TRBV5-1 to TRBJ2-5; possibly TRBD1 for D (5 bases). Germline V gene sequence: CDR1 SGHRS, CDR2 YFSETQ. Deletions cut 2 bases from V and 3 bases from J, with 8 bases between. This CDR3 is 13 amino acids long. The CDR3 sequence is CASSLQVEETQYF. The CDR3 nucleotides read TGCGCCAGCAGCTTACAGGTGGAAGAGACCCAGTACTTC. Complete variable domain (other parts from reference TRBV5-1 and TRBJ2-5): KAGVTQTPRYLIKTRGQQVTLSCSPISGHRSVSWYQQTPGQGLQFLFEYFSETQRNKGNFPGRFSGRQFSNSRSEMNVSTLELGDSALYLCASSLQVEETQYFGPGTRLLVL.

This clonotype was observed at least ten times. The chain links TRBV6-2 or TRBV6-3 to TRBJ2-5; 12 bases are a match to TRBD2. The CDR3 is 16 residues long. The V segment lost 5 bases and the J segment 3 bases; nucleotides outside the gene matches: 7. Germline V gives CDR1 MNHEY, CDR2 SVGEGT. Written as DNA, the CDR3 is TGTGCCAGCAGTAGTTGGAGACTAGCGGGGGAAGAGACCCAGTACTTC. It is translated as CASSSWRLAGEETQYF.

This clonotype occurred many times. The chain couples TRBV6-1 to TRBJ2-1, with D unclear. The CDR3 is 15 residues long. Per the germline V gene, CDR1 is MNHNS and CDR2 is SASEGT. Trimming pared 3 bases from V and 4 bases from J, leaving 13 bases between. For the CDR3, the DNA is TGTGCCAGCAGTGACTTTGCGAACCCTTACAATGAGCAGTTCTTC. Translation gives CASSDFANPYNEQFF.

This clonotype was counted ten times or more. The CDR3 nucleotides are TGTGCCAGCAGTTTTAACACAGGGTATCGTTCACCCCTCCACTTT. Translation gives CASSFNTGYRSPLHF. The chain joins TRBV27 to TRBJ1-6, with TRBD1 as a possible D gene (6 bases). The V end lost 3 bases, the J end lost 9 bases, and 15 bases lay between the germline ends. This CDR3 is built from 15 residues. Germline CDR1 and CDR2: MNHEY and SMNVEV (reference sequence).

This clonotype has a handful of counts. The chain employs TRBV6-5 and TRBJ2-2; possible D gene TRBD1, 6 bases. This CDR3 contains 13 residues. Trimming took off 8 bases at V and 4 bases at J, with 11 bases between the two ends. Germline lookup yields CDR1 MNHEY and CDR2 SVGAGI. CDR3 sequence reads: CASCRGITGELFF. The CDR3, as DNA: TGTGCCAGCTGCAGGGGTATCACCGGGGAGCTGTTTTTT.

This clonotype is medium-sized. This rearrangement joins TRBV29-1 to TRBJ1-2, with D unclear. The length of the CDR3 is 12 residues. Germline values: CDR1 SQVTM, CDR2 ANQGSEA. V was shortened by 5 bases and J by 2 bases, with 9 bases between the two germline ends. The CDR3 DNA follows: TGCAGCGTTCAAGGTACAAACTATGGCTACACCTTC. It yields the protein CSVQGTNYGYTF.

The rearrangement links TRBV5-5 to TRBJ2-7; D is undetermined. Between the trimmed V and J ends, which lost 1 base and 3 bases, there was a span of 11 bases. Germline V gene data show CDR1 as SGHKS and CDR2 as YYEKEE (reference sequence). The CDR3 runs 14 residues. In DNA, the CDR3 is TGTGCCAGCAGCTTGAGCCGGGCTATCTACGAGCAGTACTTC. This gives the protein CASSLSRAIYEQYF.

In this sample, this clonotype turned up many times. This chain uses TRBV6-4 with TRBJ1-5, with TRBD1 matching over 9 bases. The CDR3 has 17 residues. Trimming cost V 7 bases and J 5 bases; bases outside gene matches: 15. Germline V gene data show CDR1 as MRHNA and CDR2 as SNTAGT. CDR3 sequence: CASTTGTGYPSYQPQHF. The CDR3 region has the DNA TGTGCCAGCACAACCGGGACAGGGTATCCGTCGTATCAGCCCCAGCATTTT.

The J gene is TRBJ2-5, the V gene TRBV20-1; 11 bases align to TRBD2. J was trimmed by 9 bases and V by 1 base; bases with no gene match: 13. Germline CDR1 reads DFQATT; CDR2 reads SNEGSKA (reference sequence). The length of the CDR3 is 16 residues. The DNA for the CDR3 is TGCAGTGCTAGAGTCCTCGGGACTAGCGGTTGCGGGGCCCAGTACTTC. This gives the protein CSARVLGTSGCGAQYF.

This clonotype has a handful of counts. The rearrangement joins TRBV10-3 to TRBJ1-5, with 8 bases lining up with TRBD1. V dropped 11 bases and J dropped 2; count of bases not matched to a gene: 8. The CDR3 covers 14 residues. Germline assignment: CDR1 ENHRY and CDR2 SYGVKD. DNA of the CDR3: TGTGCCGCCCGACAGGGGCTGGGCAATCAGCCCCAGCATTTT. Translation gives CAARQGLGNQPQHF.

This clonotype occurred many times. The chain employs TRBV7-3 and TRBJ2-1; D may be TRBD2 (7 bases). The CDR3 runs 15 residues. V was shortened by 0 bases and J by 9 bases, with 15 bases between the two germline ends. Per germline, CDR1 SGHTA and CDR2 FQGTGA. CDR3 region: CASSLTVGGAGEQFF. For the CDR3, the DNA is TGTGCCAGCAGCTTAACGGTTGGGGGGGCAGGTGAGCAGTTCTTC.